This T cell receptor (beta chain) appears in the sequencing data of a study of blood T cell repertoires in COVID-19. Study-wide background: Some COVID-19 samples were acute and others convalescent; all came from the United States, Italy and Spain. T cells, B-cell-depleted T cells, or PBMCs supplied cDNA or gDNA.

Original analysis: Amplification of reference gene primers was used by the study to estimate nucleated cell counts. Measured with immunoSEQ multiplex PCR; TCRdb has only the in-frame clones, and not every one. D and trimming were read from the DNA, whereas the V and J calls and clone size are those reported in that table. The sample consists of about 120,000 clones, approximately 85% of them appearing once. V was trimmed by 5 bases and J by 6 bases, leaving 23 bases between them. The CDR3 runs 16 residues. CDR1 SGHVS and CDR2 FQNEAQ come from the germline V gene. The origin of this receptor is a human donor in a cohort sampled during active COVID-19. The rearrangement uses TRBV7-8 and TRBJ2-7; D perhaps matches TRBD2 (6 bases). The specimen sequenced was peripheral blood. CDR3 loop: CASSNRLERASGEQYF. For the CDR3, the DNA is TGTGCCAGCAGCAACCGACTAGAACGGGCTTCGGGCGAGCAGTACTTC. Full variable domain (missing parts from reference TRBV7-8 and TRBJ2-7): GAGVSQSPRYKVAKRGQDVALRCDPISGHVSLFWYQQALGQGPEFLTYFQNEAQLDKSGLPSDRFFAERPEGSVSTLKIQRTQQEDSAVYLCASSNRLERASGEQYFGPGTRLTVT.